One T cell receptor (beta chain) is described in this entry. Its cognate antigen is unknown. PCR involved 60 Vbeta and 13 Jbeta primers. Clones were sequenced by immunoSEQ multiplex PCR, and TCRdb holds only the in-frame ones, with some missing. In the table there are about 160,000 clones, 70% to 90% of which are singletons. The V gene's germline CDR1 is MNHNY and CDR2 SVGAGI (reference sequence). V shed 7 bases and J 5 bases; nucleotides not matched to a gene: 13. The CDR3 runs to 16 residues. This record comes from a study of cytomegalovirus exposure and HLA in healthy donors. Regarding the study as a whole: Despite most TCR sequences being rare, some public TCRs occurred in many donors.

Source material: PBMCs. This receptor was obtained from a woman younger than 30 in good health and CMV-seronegative. This rearrangement joins TRBV6-6 to TRBJ2-5; 10 nucleotides match TRBD2. CDR3 bases: TGTGCCAGCAATCGGGCGAGCGGGGGGGCCTATGAGACCCAGTACTTC. The encoded protein is CASNRASGGAYETQYF.